Sequencing of this T cell receptor beta chain was carried out in a study of read filtering for tumor transcriptome and immune sequencing. Of note for this clonotype: A clone one base away is much larger, so this may be a read error.

Molecular barcoded adaptors covering alpha/delta and beta/gamma chains were used on 400 ng RNA. TCRdb called the reads again in MiXCR, with one record for every CDR3 protein. Of 90,000 or so distinct CDR3 sequences listed, about 22% are singletons. The CDR3 length is 18 residues. CDR1 is SGHRS, CDR2 YFSETQ, per germline. This TCR was sampled from a donor aged 40 or over with multiple myeloma. The specimen was a population of CD138-negative cells sorted from bone marrow. This sequence joins TRBV5-1 and TRBJ2-3; 8 bases are a match to TRBD1. CDR3 sequence reads: CTSSFFLGDRRFTDTQYF. In DNA, the CDR3 is TGCACCAGCAGCTTCTTCCTCGGGGACAGGAGATTCACAGATACGCAGTATTTT. The full variable domain, its missing parts supplied by reference TRBV5-1 and TRBJ2-3, is KAGVTQTPRYLIKTRGQQVTLSCSPISGHRSVSWYQQTPGQGLQFLFEYFSETQRNKGNFPGRFSGRQFSNSRSEMNVSTLELGDSALYLCTSSFFLGDRRFTDTQYFGPGTRLTVL.